These 25 T cell receptor beta chains share one sample of origin, sequenced in a study of chemoradiotherapy in HPV16-positive cancers. Sequencing was performed with immunoSEQ multiplex PCR; in TCRdb, only in-frame clones are kept and a portion is missing. The sample contains about 32,000 clones, roughly 78% of which appear only once. The sample here was blood, taken from a patient who underwent chemoradiotherapy. These receptors were collected from a human donor with HPV-associated anogenital cancer.

The V and J genes are TRBV23-1 and TRBJ1-4; a possible D gene is TRBD1 (5 bases). TRBV23-1 is an open reading frame, and its role is uncertain. There are 13 residues in the CDR3. Trimming stripped 8 bases from V and 5 bases from J, with 12 bases between. CDR3 region: CASRGTFNEKLFF. The DNA of the CDR3 is TGCGCCAGCCGAGGGACCTTCAATGAAAAACTGTTTTTT.

In this sample, this clone turned up once. This CDR3 is CASRTGTVGSGELFF. The CDR3 DNA reads as TGCGCCAGCAGGACCGGGACAGTTGGGTCCGGGGAGCTGTTTTTT. This rearrangement joins TRBV5-1 to TRBJ2-2, with 7 bases identical to TRBD1. V gave up 5 bases and J gave up 6 bases; unmatched junction bases: 10. Germline V gives CDR1 SGHRS, CDR2 YFSETQ. The CDR3 loop spans 15 amino acids. The whole variable domain, filled in from reference TRBV5-1 and TRBJ2-2, reads KAGVTQTPRYLIKTRGQQVTLSCSPISGHRSVSWYQQTPGQGLQFLFEYFSETQRNKGNFPGRFSGRQFSNSRSEMNVSTLELGDSALYLCASRTGTVGSGELFFGEGSRLTVL.

The V gene is TRBV19, the J gene TRBJ1-1; 7 bases match TRBD1. After removal of 3 bases from V and 5 bases from J, the junction contained 9 bases not matched to a gene. Germline CDR1 is LNHDA and CDR2 is SQIVND (reference sequence). CDR3 length equals 15 residues. This CDR3 is CASSMGRQGRTEAFF. In DNA form, the CDR3 reads TGTGCCAGTAGTATGGGCCGACAGGGAAGGACTGAAGCTTTCTTT.

The gene calls are TRBV2 and TRBJ2-1, with TRBD1 matching 10 bases. Germline V gene lookup returns CDR1 SNHLY and CDR2 FYNNEI. After removal of 7 bases from V and 9 bases from J, the junction contained 9 bases not matched to a gene. The CDR3 is 14 amino acids. The CDR3 sequence is CASTRDRGAVEQFF. The DNA of the CDR3 is TGTGCCAGCACCAGGGACAGGGGAGCTGTTGAGCAGTTCTTC.

The V and J genes are TRBV7-3 and TRBJ2-6; either TRBD1 or TRBD2 may fit D (6 bases each). Germline values: CDR1 SGHTA, CDR2 FQGTGA. V dropped 7 bases and J dropped 2 bases, with 12 bases sitting between them. The CDR3 loop spans 15 amino acids. The CDR3 coding sequence is TGTGCCAGCAACATAGGGGGGCCTGGGGCCAACGTCCTGACTTTC. Translation: CASNIGGPGANVLTF.

This clone has more than one count but fewer than ten. The chain has TRBV25-1 and TRBJ1-2; the D gene is possibly TRBD1 (5 bases). This CDR3 comprises 13 residues. V dropped 1 base and J dropped 5 bases, with 8 bases sitting between them. CDR1 is MGHDK and CDR2 is SYGVNS in the germline V gene. The chain's CDR3 is CASSELQAYGYTF. In nucleotides, the CDR3 is TGTGCCAGCAGTGAATTACAGGCTTATGGCTACACCTTC.

This sequence joins TRBV29-1 and TRBJ2-3; D call uncertain. Trimming left V 3 bases short and J 4 bases short, with 14 bases between. The germline CDR1 and CDR2 sequences are SQVTM and ANQGSEA. The CDR3 is made up of 14 amino acids. Here the CDR3 DNA reads TGCAGCGTTGAGTTGGGGTTTTCTGCAGATACGCAGTATTTT. Translating gives CSVELGFSADTQYF.

The chain uses TRBV19 and TRBJ1-1; no firm D call. V shed 3 bases and J shed 7 bases, with 12 bases lying between them. Germline CDR1 LNHDA, CDR2 SQIVND (reference sequence). The length of the CDR3 is 13 residues. In DNA form, the CDR3 reads TGTGCCAGTAGTATTTCGTTAGGTGATGAAGCTTTCTTT. As protein: CASSISLGDEAFF.

As regards this clone: Compared with germline, one end of the junction differs, possibly owing to a read error. The rearrangement uses TRBV7-3 and TRBJ2-5; D may be TRBD1 (6 bases). The CDR3 is 15 residues long. CDR1 and CDR2 (germline): SGHTA, FQGTGA. This CDR3 reads CASSLSGGQQEIQYF. CDR3 coding DNA: TGTGCCAGCAGCTTAAGTGGGGGACAACAAGAGATCCAGTACTTC.

J is TRBJ1-5 and V is TRBV19; a possible D gene is TRBD1 (5 bases). V dropped 11 bases and J dropped 3 bases, with 11 bases sitting between them. The CDR3 consists of 12 residues. Germline lookup yields CDR1 LNHDA and CDR2 SQIVND (reference sequence). CDR3 region: CACNGHNQPQHF. The CDR3 nucleotides are TGTGCCTGTAACGGACACAATCAGCCCCAGCATTTT.

The chain links TRBV2 to TRBJ2-3, with D maybe TRBD1 (5 bases). Between the trimmed V and J ends, which lost 8 bases and 0 bases, there was a span of 12 bases. The germline V gene encodes CDR1 SNHLY and CDR2 FYNNEI. The CDR3 spans 14 residues. CDR3 protein: CASARDSSTDTQYF. The CDR3 DNA reads TGTGCCAGCGCCCGAGACAGTAGCACAGATACGCAGTATTTT.

This rearrangement joins TRBV19 to TRBJ2-7; 11 nucleotides agree with TRBD2. The germline V gene has CDR1 LNHDA and CDR2 SQIVND (reference sequence). V was clipped by 5 bases and J by 2 bases; unmatched bases: 5. The CDR3 contains 15 residues. The CDR3 DNA sequence: TGTGCCAGTAGTCATACGACTAGCGGGGCCTACGAGCAGTACTTC. Residues: CASSHTTSGAYEQYF. The entire variable domain, with the rest obtained from reference TRBV19 and TRBJ2-7, is as follows: DGGITQSPKYLFRKEGQNVTLSCEQNLNHDAMYWYRQDPGQGLRLIYYSQIVNDFQKGDIAEGYSVSREKKESFPLTVTSAQKNPTAFYLCASSHTTSGAYEQYFGPGTRLTVT.

V gene TRBV6-1 combines with J gene TRBJ1-1; 8 bases agree with TRBD1. The germline V gene has CDR1 MNHNS and CDR2 SASEGT. V trimming: 9 bases; J trimming: 1 base; junction bases outside the gene matches: 7. CDR3 size: 14 residues. CDR3 sequence (DNA): TGTGCCAGTAGGGCCGGGACAGGGAACACTGAAGCTTTCTTT. This translates into CASRAGTGNTEAFF.

V usage is TRBV10-3 and J usage is TRBJ2-5, with a possible D match to TRBD1 (5 bases). Trimming left V 0 bases short and J 5 bases short, with 19 bases between. The CDR3 sequence is 17 residues long. The germline V gene has CDR1 ENHRY and CDR2 SYGVKD. In DNA form, the CDR3 reads TGTGCCATCAGTGAGTCGTCCGCAGGGCTCCCAAGGGAGACCCAGTACTTC. Encoded protein: CAISESSAGLPRETQYF.

The chain uses TRBV5-4 and TRBJ1-3; TRBD1 agrees at 7 bases. Germline lookup yields CDR1 SGHNT and CDR2 YYREEE (reference sequence). The trim removed 4 bases at V and 0 bases at J, leaving 4 bases unmatched. The CDR3 totals 15 residues. The CDR3 sequence is CASSRTGDSGNTIYF. The CDR3 coding sequence is TGTGCCAGCAGCCGGACAGGAGACTCTGGAAACACCATATATTTT.

The CDR3 DNA reads as TGTGCCAGCAGTGAAACCTGGACAGCTTTCTATGGCTACACCTTC. Residues: CASSETWTAFYGYTF. The chain combines TRBV2 with TRBJ1-2; D possibly corresponds to TRBD1 (6 bases). Looked up from germline, CDR1 is SNHLY and CDR2 is FYNNEI. V was cut by 2 bases and J by 4 bases, with 14 bases left in between. The CDR3 extends over 15 amino acids.

This clone was observed a few times. The chain employs TRBV7-2 and TRBJ1-2; D might be TRBD1 (5 bases). CDR1 SGHTA and CDR2 FQGNSA come from the germline V gene. Trimming stripped 5 bases from V and 3 bases from J, with 10 bases between. The CDR3 is 13 amino acids. The CDR3 DNA follows: TGTGCCAGCAGCCTGGGGACGGACTATGGCTACACCTTC. Translation: CASSLGTDYGYTF.

V is TRBV5-1 and J is TRBJ1-2, with 7 bases identical to TRBD1. The CDR3 length is 14 residues. Germline values: CDR1 SGHRS, CDR2 YFSETQ. After removal of 4 bases from V and 4 bases from J, the junction contained 7 bases not matched to a gene. CDR3: CASSQDRAIYGYTF. As DNA, the CDR3 is TGCGCCAGCAGCCAAGACAGGGCTATCTATGGCTACACCTTC.

The V and J genes are TRBV6-5 and TRBJ2-2; D call uncertain. The CDR3 runs 14 residues. The V end lost 6 bases, the J end lost 1 base, and 9 bases lay between the germline ends. Germline V gene lookup returns CDR1 MNHEY and CDR2 SVGAGI. CDR3 loop: CASSMTGNTGELFF. CDR3 sequence (DNA): TGTGCCAGCAGCATGACCGGGAACACCGGGGAGCTGTTTTTT.

J is TRBJ2-7 and V is TRBV28; 8 positions agree with TRBD1. The germline CDR1 and CDR2 sequences are MDHEN and SYDVKM. V shed 5 bases, J shed 6 bases, and the junction held 9 bases outside the gene matches. CDR3 size: 14 residues. DNA for the CDR3: TGTGCCAGCAGTGAAGGACAGGGCCTGGGCGAGCAGTACTTC. It encodes CASSEGQGLGEQYF.

The chain is built from TRBV7-9 and TRBJ2-5; 10 bases agree with TRBD1. V lost 7 bases and J lost 5; bases outside the gene matches: 7. This CDR3 comprises 14 residues. The germline V gene has CDR1 SEHNR and CDR2 FQNEAQ (reference sequence). The CDR3 bases are TGTGCCAGCAACCCGGACAGGGGGTTTGAGACCCAGTACTTC. Its translation is CASNPDRGFETQYF.

This sequence joins TRBV6-1 and TRBJ1-2, with D maybe TRBD1 (5 bases). This CDR3 contains 15 residues. Looked up from germline, CDR1 is MNHNS and CDR2 is SASEGT. Trimming left V 7 bases short and J 4 bases short, with 19 bases between. CDR3 protein: CASILTVGGVYGYTF. In nucleotides, the CDR3 is TGTGCCAGCATTCTCACGGTGGGGGGTGTCTATGGCTACACCTTC.

The CDR3 DNA is TGTGCCAGCAGCCAGATAAACAATGAGCAGTTCTTC. It is translated as CASSQINNEQFF. The chain joins TRBV7-9 to TRBJ2-1; D is unresolved. V lost 5 bases to trimming and J lost 5 bases, with 7 bases between them. The CDR3 is 12 amino acids. The germline CDR1 and CDR2 sequences are SEHNR and FQNEAQ (reference sequence).

This clone was recorded only once. This chain uses TRBV7-2 with TRBJ1-1; tentatively, D is TRBD1 (6 bases). There are 13 residues in the CDR3. Germline CDR1 is SGHTA and CDR2 is FQGNSA. V was trimmed by 5 bases and J by 3 bases, leaving 10 bases between them. As DNA, the CDR3 is TGTGCCAGCAGCGGGGACATTGACACTGAAGCTTTCTTT. Its translation is CASSGDIDTEAFF.

This clone was observed a handful of times. The chain has TRBV7-9 and TRBJ1-1; D not resolved. CDR1 SEHNR and CDR2 FQNEAQ come from the germline V gene (reference sequence). V lost 5 bases to trimming and J lost 1 base, with 14 bases between them. There are 15 residues in the CDR3. CDR3 region: CASSPDGRENTEAFF. The CDR3 DNA reads as TGTGCCAGCAGCCCGGATGGGCGGGAGAACACTGAAGCTTTCTTT.